This T cell receptor (beta chain) was captured in a study of beta chain features in type 1 diabetes. Findings and limits, study-wide: Moderate yet significant TCRB CDR3 shortening was seen in Type 1 diabetes patients in all four CD4+ subsets.

Reverse transcription of all isolated RNA meant that expressed TCRB transcripts were sequenced. Only in-frame clones appear in the TCRdb table, and some are missing; sequencing was by immunoSEQ multiplex PCR. Of around 310,000 clones listed, approximately 10% are singletons. The CDR3 contains 14 residues. Germline assignment: CDR1 SNHLY and CDR2 FYNNEI. V lost 6 bases and J lost 2; bases outside the gene matches: 3. In this sample, this clone turned up a few times. Antigen: not known. The TCR comes from a woman aged 30 to 39 in good health. Input material: naive CD4+ T cells from blood. The chain links TRBV2 to TRBJ1-2, with 10 bases that match TRBD1. The CDR3 spells CASRAGQGNYGYTF. The CDR3, as DNA: TGTGCCAGCAGGGCGGGACAGGGGAACTATGGCTACACCTTC.